A single sample is the source of the 5 T cell receptor beta chains below, sequenced in a study of neurological immune-mediated disorders. TCRdb reanalysed the 5' RACE reads using MiXCR and keeps one entry per CDR3 protein. The profile shows fewer than 50,000 distinct CDR3 sequences, around 15% of them singletons. Material for sequencing was CD4+ T cells from blood. These receptors all come from a woman aged 60 to 75 with HTLV-1-associated myelopathy (HAM/TSP).

The V call is TRBV6-5, the J call TRBJ1-2; possibly TRBD1 for D (6 bases). V lost 9 bases and J lost 8, with 19 bases in between. Germline assignment: CDR1 MNHEY and CDR2 SVGAGI. The CDR3 extends over 13 amino acids. The CDR3 is CASAQGPSGGYTF. The CDR3 nucleotides read TGTGCCAGTGCACAGGGACCGTCGGGGGGCTACACCTTC.

The chain uses TRBV28 and TRBJ2-7, with 9 bases fitting TRBD1. The CDR3 contains 15 residues. Germline CDR1 and CDR2: MDHEN and SYDVKM. Trimming removed 7 bases from V and 2 bases from J; junction bases left unmatched: 9. The DNA for the CDR3 is TGTGCCAGCAATAGCCCGGGACAGGGCACCTACGAGCAGTACTTC. Its protein product is CASNSPGQGTYEQYF.

This clonotype came up once. The V call is TRBV20-1, the J call TRBJ1-3; D perhaps matches TRBD1 (5 bases). This CDR3 is built from 13 residues. Trimming left V 7 bases short and J 2 bases short, with 12 bases between. Per the germline V gene, CDR1 is DFQATT and CDR2 is SNEGSKA (reference sequence). The CDR3 spells CSGAWGTGNTIYF. CDR3 coding DNA: TGCAGTGGGGCATGGGGCACTGGAAACACCATATATTTT.

There are a few counts of this clonotype. The J gene is TRBJ1-5, the V gene TRBV18, with D possibly being TRBD1 (6 bases). Trimming pared 2 bases from V and 5 bases from J, leaving 10 bases between. This CDR3 has 14 residues. The germline V gene encodes CDR1 KGHSH and CDR2 LQKENI. CDR3 sequence (DNA): TGTGCCAGCTCACCATCGGGGGCCTATCAGCCCCAGCATTTT. It specifies CASSPSGAYQPQHF.

This clonotype occurred many times. The chain employs TRBV20-1 and TRBJ2-7; D remains ambiguous. The CDR3 length is 13 residues. Germline loops: CDR1 DFQATT, CDR2 SNEGSKA (reference sequence). The V end lost 0 bases, the J end lost 6 bases, and 12 bases lay between the germline ends. The CDR3 reads CSARDPIPGEQYF. In nucleotides, the CDR3 is TGCAGTGCTAGAGACCCGATTCCGGGCGAGCAGTACTTC.